A single sample gave rise to the 25 T cell receptor beta chains below, sequenced in a study of cytomegalovirus exposure and HLA in healthy donors. The primer mix had 60 Vbeta and 13 Jbeta primers. The repertoire was sequenced with immunoSEQ multiplex PCR; TCRdb's copy has only in-frame clones and lacks some. The table shows roughly 110,000 clones, with around 74% occurring only once. Source material: PBMCs. The receptors derive from a man younger than 45 in good health and CMV-seropositive.

The chain combines TRBV2 with TRBJ2-1, with D tentatively TRBD2 (5 bases). Germline V gene sequence: CDR1 SNHLY, CDR2 FYNNEI. The CDR3 spans 16 residues. The germline V and J ends were trimmed by 4 bases and 3 bases, with 16 bases remaining between them. The CDR3: CASSVSRRADYNEQFF. In DNA form, the CDR3 reads TGTGCCAGCAGTGTCTCCAGGCGGGCGGACTACAATGAGCAGTTCTTC.

The chain employs TRBV4-2 and TRBJ2-1; TRBD2 matches at 7 bases. Per the germline V gene, CDR1 is LGHNA and CDR2 is YNFKEQ. The CDR3 has 16 residues. With 1 base clipped from V and 4 bases from J, the junction kept 7 bases outside the gene matches. CDR3 amino acids: CASSQVRASGYNEQFF. In DNA form, the CDR3 reads TGTGCCAGCAGCCAAGTACGGGCTAGCGGTTACAATGAGCAGTTCTTC.

The chain recombines TRBV9 with TRBJ2-3, with 9 bases fitting TRBD1. CDR1 and CDR2 from the germline V gene are SGDLS and YYNGEE. CDR3 length equals 16 residues. The V and J ends lost 3 bases and 6 bases, in that order; junction bases with no gene match: 11. The DNA of the CDR3 is TGTGCCAGCAGCGCGGACCGGGACAGGGAGACGGATACGCAGTATTTT. It codes for CASSADRDRETDTQYF. Complete variable domain (other parts from reference TRBV9 and TRBJ2-3): DSGVTQTPKHLITATGQRVTLRCSPRSGDLSVYWYQQSLDQGLQFLIQYYNGEERAKGNILERFSAQQFPDLHSELNLSSLELGDSALYFCASSADRDRETDTQYFGPGTRLTVL.

The rearrangement joins TRBV4-2 to TRBJ1-2, with D perhaps matching TRBD1 (5 bases). V lost 0 bases to trimming and J lost 5 bases, with 13 bases between them. Germline V lookup: CDR1 LGHNA, CDR2 YNFKEQ. CDR3 length: 15 amino acids. Here the CDR3 reads CASSQDLGGRYGYTF. As DNA, the CDR3 is TGTGCCAGCAGCCAAGATCTGGGGGGGAGGTATGGCTACACCTTC.

The rearrangement links TRBV2 to TRBJ2-5, with 7 bases fitting TRBD2. The CDR3 is made up of 13 amino acids. Germline V lookup: CDR1 SNHLY, CDR2 FYNNEI. With 11 bases clipped from V and 4 bases from J, the junction kept 10 bases outside the gene matches. In nucleotides, the CDR3 is TGTGCCGGCGCGGGGAGGGAGGGAGAGACCCAGTACTTC. The encoded protein is CAGAGREGETQYF.

This rearrangement joins TRBV5-6 to TRBJ2-7, with D tentatively TRBD2 (6 bases). The CDR3 loop spans 14 amino acids. Trimming took 2 bases from V and 5 from J, leaving 14 bases between them. CDR1 and CDR2 (germline): SGHDT, YYEEEE. The CDR3 DNA reads TGTGCCAGCAGCTTTCTAGGGAGGAACAACGAGCAGTACTTC. This codes for CASSFLGRNNEQYF.

This chain uses TRBV7-2 with TRBJ2-3; 12 nucleotides align to TRBD2. The germline gives CDR1 SGHTA, CDR2 FQGNSA. The CDR3 has 16 amino acids. V trimming: 2 bases; J trimming: 8 bases; junction bases outside the gene matches: 8. The CDR3 bases are TGTGCCAGCAGCTTATCCCCTAGCGGGGGGGCTCGTACGCAGTATTTT. It translates to CASSLSPSGGARTQYF.

This sequence joins TRBV2 and TRBJ1-6; the D gene is possibly TRBD1 (5 bases). V lost 1 base, J lost 4 bases, and 11 bases lay in between. Germline V gives CDR1 SNHLY, CDR2 FYNNEI. The CDR3 loop spans 16 amino acids. In nucleotides, the CDR3 is TGTGCCAGCAGTGAAGGGATAGGGGAATATAATTCACCCCTCCACTTT. Protein product: CASSEGIGEYNSPLHF.

The V and J genes are TRBV19 and TRBJ2-2; D perhaps matches TRBD1 (5 bases). Trimming cost V 5 bases and J 4 bases, with 8 bases left between them. The CDR3 contains 13 residues. CDR1 LNHDA and CDR2 SQIVND come from the germline V gene (reference sequence). The CDR3 region is CASSYTGTGELFF. As DNA, the CDR3 is TGTGCCAGTAGTTATACAGGCACCGGGGAGCTGTTTTTT.

The chain has TRBV27 and TRBJ1-5, with 8 positions matching TRBD1. V lost 2 bases to trimming and J lost 8 bases; unmatched junction nucleotides: 5. Germline CDR1 and CDR2: MNHEY and SMNVEV (reference sequence). The CDR3 loop spans 14 amino acids. CDR3 DNA: TGTGCCAGCAGTTTACAGGGGGCTAAGGAGCCCCAGCATTTT. It codes for CASSLQGAKEPQHF.

In DNA, the CDR3 is TGTGCCAGCAGTCCGCCCCCGGGACAGGGGGACCTAGAAGCTTTCTTT. This translates into CASSPPPGQGDLEAFF. This chain uses TRBV28 with TRBJ1-1, with 11 bases matching TRBD1. Trimming cost V 5 bases and J 8 bases; bases outside gene matches: 13. Germline V gene sequence: CDR1 MDHEN, CDR2 SYDVKM. The length of the CDR3 is 16 residues.

The rearrangement joins TRBV7-9 to TRBJ2-7, with TRBD1 as a possible D gene (6 bases). Germline values: CDR1 SEHNR, CDR2 FQNEAQ (reference sequence). The V end was cut by 4 bases, the J end by 11 bases, with 21 bases between. This CDR3 region has 14 residues. The CDR3 loop reads CASSSGGGSTKKYF. The DNA of the CDR3 is TGTGCCAGCAGCTCCGGTGGGGGCTCGACTAAAAAGTACTTC.

This clone was seen more than once but under ten times. The chain recombines TRBV18 with TRBJ1-4, with 7 bases aligning to TRBD1. Germline CDR1 is KGHSH and CDR2 is LQKENI. The CDR3 sequence is 16 residues long. V gave up 3 bases and J gave up 0 bases; unmatched junction bases: 4. The CDR3 loop reads CASSPPGQPTNEKLFF. CDR3 coding DNA: TGTGCCAGCTCACCGCCGGGACAGCCAACTAATGAAAAACTGTTTTTT.

V usage is TRBV5-3 and J usage is TRBJ1-6; 9 bases are a match to TRBD1. TRBV5-3 is an open reading frame whose function is uncertain. The CDR3 has 17 amino acids. With 5 bases clipped from V and 5 bases from J, the junction kept 11 bases outside the gene matches. The CDR3 coding sequence is TGTGCCAGAAGGCTGACAGGGGGTGTGGGGCATAATTCACCCCTCCACTTT. This codes for CARRLTGGVGHNSPLHF.

The chain employs TRBV28 and TRBJ1-4; perhaps TRBD1 as D (6 bases). Germline CDR1 MDHEN, CDR2 SYDVKM. V was cut by 7 bases and J by 4 bases, with 19 bases left in between. The CDR3 is 16 residues long. This chain's CDR3 is CASNNYQGLGNEKLFF. CDR3 DNA sequence: TGTGCCAGCAACAATTACCAGGGGTTGGGTAATGAAAAACTGTTTTTT.

The chain joins TRBV6-6 to TRBJ1-1; no clear D gene. The length of the CDR3 is 13 residues. Germline V gene sequence: CDR1 MNHNY, CDR2 SVGAGI (reference sequence). With 7 bases removed from V and 1 base from J, the gap between germline ends came to 10 bases. This CDR3 reads CASISRPNTEAFF. DNA of the CDR3: TGTGCCAGCATATCTCGTCCGAACACTGAAGCTTTCTTT.

CDR3 nucleotides: TGCGCCAGCAGCTCGGCCGGGACAGGAGAAGAGACCCAGTACTTC. Translation: CASSSAGTGEETQYF. The rearrangement joins TRBV5-1 to TRBJ2-5, with 8 bases fitting TRBD1. The germline gives CDR1 SGHRS, CDR2 YFSETQ. After removal of 3 bases from V and 3 bases from J, the junction contained 7 bases not matched to a gene. CDR3 length equals 15 residues.

V usage is TRBV5-1 and J usage is TRBJ2-5; 11 bases match TRBD1. The germline CDR1 and CDR2 sequences are SGHRS and YFSETQ. Trimming took 5 bases from V and 5 from J; bases not matched to a gene: 5. The CDR3 length is 14 residues. This chain's CDR3 is CASRWTGGGETQYF. As DNA, the CDR3 is TGCGCCAGCAGATGGACAGGGGGCGGGGAGACCCAGTACTTC.

This clone was recorded once. The V call is TRBV28, the J call TRBJ1-1; TRBD1 is a possible D gene (5 bases). The germline CDR1 and CDR2 sequences are MDHEN and SYDVKM. CDR3 length: 14 amino acids. V was trimmed by 2 bases and J by 0 bases, leaving 7 bases between them. The CDR3 DNA reads TGTGCCAGCAGTTTAGGGGGGTTGAACACTGAAGCTTTCTTT. Residues: CASSLGGLNTEAFF.

This rearrangement joins TRBV6-1 to TRBJ1-4; TRBD1 might be the D (5 bases). V gave up 5 bases and J gave up 7 bases, with 11 bases separating them. From germline, CDR1 is MNHNS and CDR2 SASEGT. The CDR3 is 13 amino acids. The CDR3 DNA reads as TGTGCCAGCAGTTCGGGGACTGCTGAAAAACTGTTTTTT. Protein sequence: CASSSGTAEKLFF.

This clone occurred once. The final CDR3 position lacks the conserved phenylalanine or tryptophan, pointing to a likely read error. The DNA is omitted, as the CDR3 cannot be located on it reliably, and the CDR3 follows TCRdb's listing. This CDR3 reads CASRVGLAGREI. This chain links TRBV6-4 with TRBJ2-7; the table names TRBD2, a call not compared with the DNA. CDR1 and CDR2 from the germline V gene are MRHNA and SNTAGT. The CDR3 is 12 residues long, ends included.

The J gene is TRBJ2-1, the V gene TRBV28, with D perhaps matching TRBD2 (6 bases). This CDR3 is 16 amino acids long. Between the trimmed V and J ends, which lost 5 bases and 0 bases, there was a span of 14 bases. CDR1 is MDHEN and CDR2 is SYDVKM in the germline V gene. Here the CDR3 reads CASSAGDSSSYNEQFF. The DNA of the CDR3 is TGTGCCAGCAGTGCCGGGGACTCGAGCTCCTACAATGAGCAGTTCTTC. Supplemented by reference TRBV28 and TRBJ2-1, the full variable domain reads DVKVTQSSRYLVKRTGEKVFLECVQDMDHENMFWYRQDPGLGLRLIYFSYDVKMKEKGDIPEGYSVSREKKERFSLILESASTNQTSMYLCASSAGDSSSYNEQFFGPGTRLTVL.

This clone was observed many times. The chain joins TRBV9 to TRBJ1-1, with D tentatively TRBD1 (6 bases). Trimming took 4 bases from V and 1 from J, leaving 14 bases between them. The CDR3 totals 15 residues. Germline V gives CDR1 SGDLS, CDR2 YYNGEE. DNA of the CDR3: TGTGCCAGCAGCCGGCGGGGGGGGCAGAACACTGAAGCTTTCTTT. Encoded protein: CASSRRGGQNTEAFF.

CDR3 protein: CASSLYGLRVVGEQFF. In DNA form, the CDR3 reads TGTGCCAGCAGCTTATACGGACTACGAGTTGTGGGTGAGCAGTTCTTC. The chain employs TRBV7-2 and TRBJ2-1; maybe TRBD2 (6 bases). The ends were cut back, 2 bases at V and 9 bases at J, with 20 bases in the middle. The CDR3 is 16 residues long. Germline lookup yields CDR1 SGHTA and CDR2 FQGNSA. Filled out from reference TRBV7-2 and TRBJ2-1, the complete variable domain reads GAGVSQSPSNKVTEKGKDVELRCDPISGHTALYWYRQSLGQGLEFLIYFQGNSAPDKSGLPSDRFSAERTGGSVSTLTIQRTQQEDSAVYLCASSLYGLRVVGEQFFGPGTRLTVL.

Within the sample, this clone is medium-sized. J is TRBJ1-2 and V is TRBV2, with D maybe TRBD1 (6 bases). Germline CDR1 reads SNHLY; CDR2 reads FYNNEI. This CDR3 is built from 14 residues. V gave up 5 bases and J gave up 2 bases, with 12 bases separating them. The CDR3 bases are TGTGCCAGCAGTACCGGGACACCCAACTATGGCTACACCTTC. Protein sequence: CASSTGTPNYGYTF.